Included here is one TCR beta chain sequence, with context. Per germline, CDR1 SQVTM and CDR2 ANQGSEA. There are 14 residues in the CDR3. As part of sample collection, lesional scalp punch biopsies and peripheral blood were taken from alopecia areata patients. This entry comes from a study of CD8+ T cells in alopecia areata. Study information: Patients in the treated group were given tofacitinib by mouth, 5 to 10 mg twice a day.

The authors extracted RNA and reverse transcribed it into cDNA as the sequencing template. The method was immunoSEQ multiplex PCR; TCRdb's version includes in-frame clones alone and lacks a portion of them. The sample contains some 99,000 clones, 35% to 50% of which appear only once. This TCR was recovered from a human donor with alopecia areata. The material sequenced was CD4+ T cells sorted from blood. This sequence joins TRBV29-1 and TRBJ2-5; D is tentatively TRBD1 or TRBD2 (5 bases each). The J call could be wrong; TRBJ2-7 is a better fit for the DNA end. CDR3 residues: CSGTTGGGSYEQYF. DNA for the CDR3: TGCAGCGGTACAACAGGCGGAGGTTCCTACGAGCAGTACTTC.